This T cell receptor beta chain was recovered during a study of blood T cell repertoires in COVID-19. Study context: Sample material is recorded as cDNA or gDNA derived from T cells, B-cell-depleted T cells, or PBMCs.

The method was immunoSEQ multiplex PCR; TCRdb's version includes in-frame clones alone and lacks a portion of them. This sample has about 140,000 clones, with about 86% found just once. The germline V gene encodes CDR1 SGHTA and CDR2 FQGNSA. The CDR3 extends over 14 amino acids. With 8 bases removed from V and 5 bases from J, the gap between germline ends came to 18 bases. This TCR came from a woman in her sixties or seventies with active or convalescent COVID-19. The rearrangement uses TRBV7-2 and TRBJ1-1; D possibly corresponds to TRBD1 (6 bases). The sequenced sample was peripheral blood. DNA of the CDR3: TGTGCCAGCTTCGGGGCAGGGGCTAGGACTGAAGCTTTCTTT. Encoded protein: CASFGAGARTEAFF.